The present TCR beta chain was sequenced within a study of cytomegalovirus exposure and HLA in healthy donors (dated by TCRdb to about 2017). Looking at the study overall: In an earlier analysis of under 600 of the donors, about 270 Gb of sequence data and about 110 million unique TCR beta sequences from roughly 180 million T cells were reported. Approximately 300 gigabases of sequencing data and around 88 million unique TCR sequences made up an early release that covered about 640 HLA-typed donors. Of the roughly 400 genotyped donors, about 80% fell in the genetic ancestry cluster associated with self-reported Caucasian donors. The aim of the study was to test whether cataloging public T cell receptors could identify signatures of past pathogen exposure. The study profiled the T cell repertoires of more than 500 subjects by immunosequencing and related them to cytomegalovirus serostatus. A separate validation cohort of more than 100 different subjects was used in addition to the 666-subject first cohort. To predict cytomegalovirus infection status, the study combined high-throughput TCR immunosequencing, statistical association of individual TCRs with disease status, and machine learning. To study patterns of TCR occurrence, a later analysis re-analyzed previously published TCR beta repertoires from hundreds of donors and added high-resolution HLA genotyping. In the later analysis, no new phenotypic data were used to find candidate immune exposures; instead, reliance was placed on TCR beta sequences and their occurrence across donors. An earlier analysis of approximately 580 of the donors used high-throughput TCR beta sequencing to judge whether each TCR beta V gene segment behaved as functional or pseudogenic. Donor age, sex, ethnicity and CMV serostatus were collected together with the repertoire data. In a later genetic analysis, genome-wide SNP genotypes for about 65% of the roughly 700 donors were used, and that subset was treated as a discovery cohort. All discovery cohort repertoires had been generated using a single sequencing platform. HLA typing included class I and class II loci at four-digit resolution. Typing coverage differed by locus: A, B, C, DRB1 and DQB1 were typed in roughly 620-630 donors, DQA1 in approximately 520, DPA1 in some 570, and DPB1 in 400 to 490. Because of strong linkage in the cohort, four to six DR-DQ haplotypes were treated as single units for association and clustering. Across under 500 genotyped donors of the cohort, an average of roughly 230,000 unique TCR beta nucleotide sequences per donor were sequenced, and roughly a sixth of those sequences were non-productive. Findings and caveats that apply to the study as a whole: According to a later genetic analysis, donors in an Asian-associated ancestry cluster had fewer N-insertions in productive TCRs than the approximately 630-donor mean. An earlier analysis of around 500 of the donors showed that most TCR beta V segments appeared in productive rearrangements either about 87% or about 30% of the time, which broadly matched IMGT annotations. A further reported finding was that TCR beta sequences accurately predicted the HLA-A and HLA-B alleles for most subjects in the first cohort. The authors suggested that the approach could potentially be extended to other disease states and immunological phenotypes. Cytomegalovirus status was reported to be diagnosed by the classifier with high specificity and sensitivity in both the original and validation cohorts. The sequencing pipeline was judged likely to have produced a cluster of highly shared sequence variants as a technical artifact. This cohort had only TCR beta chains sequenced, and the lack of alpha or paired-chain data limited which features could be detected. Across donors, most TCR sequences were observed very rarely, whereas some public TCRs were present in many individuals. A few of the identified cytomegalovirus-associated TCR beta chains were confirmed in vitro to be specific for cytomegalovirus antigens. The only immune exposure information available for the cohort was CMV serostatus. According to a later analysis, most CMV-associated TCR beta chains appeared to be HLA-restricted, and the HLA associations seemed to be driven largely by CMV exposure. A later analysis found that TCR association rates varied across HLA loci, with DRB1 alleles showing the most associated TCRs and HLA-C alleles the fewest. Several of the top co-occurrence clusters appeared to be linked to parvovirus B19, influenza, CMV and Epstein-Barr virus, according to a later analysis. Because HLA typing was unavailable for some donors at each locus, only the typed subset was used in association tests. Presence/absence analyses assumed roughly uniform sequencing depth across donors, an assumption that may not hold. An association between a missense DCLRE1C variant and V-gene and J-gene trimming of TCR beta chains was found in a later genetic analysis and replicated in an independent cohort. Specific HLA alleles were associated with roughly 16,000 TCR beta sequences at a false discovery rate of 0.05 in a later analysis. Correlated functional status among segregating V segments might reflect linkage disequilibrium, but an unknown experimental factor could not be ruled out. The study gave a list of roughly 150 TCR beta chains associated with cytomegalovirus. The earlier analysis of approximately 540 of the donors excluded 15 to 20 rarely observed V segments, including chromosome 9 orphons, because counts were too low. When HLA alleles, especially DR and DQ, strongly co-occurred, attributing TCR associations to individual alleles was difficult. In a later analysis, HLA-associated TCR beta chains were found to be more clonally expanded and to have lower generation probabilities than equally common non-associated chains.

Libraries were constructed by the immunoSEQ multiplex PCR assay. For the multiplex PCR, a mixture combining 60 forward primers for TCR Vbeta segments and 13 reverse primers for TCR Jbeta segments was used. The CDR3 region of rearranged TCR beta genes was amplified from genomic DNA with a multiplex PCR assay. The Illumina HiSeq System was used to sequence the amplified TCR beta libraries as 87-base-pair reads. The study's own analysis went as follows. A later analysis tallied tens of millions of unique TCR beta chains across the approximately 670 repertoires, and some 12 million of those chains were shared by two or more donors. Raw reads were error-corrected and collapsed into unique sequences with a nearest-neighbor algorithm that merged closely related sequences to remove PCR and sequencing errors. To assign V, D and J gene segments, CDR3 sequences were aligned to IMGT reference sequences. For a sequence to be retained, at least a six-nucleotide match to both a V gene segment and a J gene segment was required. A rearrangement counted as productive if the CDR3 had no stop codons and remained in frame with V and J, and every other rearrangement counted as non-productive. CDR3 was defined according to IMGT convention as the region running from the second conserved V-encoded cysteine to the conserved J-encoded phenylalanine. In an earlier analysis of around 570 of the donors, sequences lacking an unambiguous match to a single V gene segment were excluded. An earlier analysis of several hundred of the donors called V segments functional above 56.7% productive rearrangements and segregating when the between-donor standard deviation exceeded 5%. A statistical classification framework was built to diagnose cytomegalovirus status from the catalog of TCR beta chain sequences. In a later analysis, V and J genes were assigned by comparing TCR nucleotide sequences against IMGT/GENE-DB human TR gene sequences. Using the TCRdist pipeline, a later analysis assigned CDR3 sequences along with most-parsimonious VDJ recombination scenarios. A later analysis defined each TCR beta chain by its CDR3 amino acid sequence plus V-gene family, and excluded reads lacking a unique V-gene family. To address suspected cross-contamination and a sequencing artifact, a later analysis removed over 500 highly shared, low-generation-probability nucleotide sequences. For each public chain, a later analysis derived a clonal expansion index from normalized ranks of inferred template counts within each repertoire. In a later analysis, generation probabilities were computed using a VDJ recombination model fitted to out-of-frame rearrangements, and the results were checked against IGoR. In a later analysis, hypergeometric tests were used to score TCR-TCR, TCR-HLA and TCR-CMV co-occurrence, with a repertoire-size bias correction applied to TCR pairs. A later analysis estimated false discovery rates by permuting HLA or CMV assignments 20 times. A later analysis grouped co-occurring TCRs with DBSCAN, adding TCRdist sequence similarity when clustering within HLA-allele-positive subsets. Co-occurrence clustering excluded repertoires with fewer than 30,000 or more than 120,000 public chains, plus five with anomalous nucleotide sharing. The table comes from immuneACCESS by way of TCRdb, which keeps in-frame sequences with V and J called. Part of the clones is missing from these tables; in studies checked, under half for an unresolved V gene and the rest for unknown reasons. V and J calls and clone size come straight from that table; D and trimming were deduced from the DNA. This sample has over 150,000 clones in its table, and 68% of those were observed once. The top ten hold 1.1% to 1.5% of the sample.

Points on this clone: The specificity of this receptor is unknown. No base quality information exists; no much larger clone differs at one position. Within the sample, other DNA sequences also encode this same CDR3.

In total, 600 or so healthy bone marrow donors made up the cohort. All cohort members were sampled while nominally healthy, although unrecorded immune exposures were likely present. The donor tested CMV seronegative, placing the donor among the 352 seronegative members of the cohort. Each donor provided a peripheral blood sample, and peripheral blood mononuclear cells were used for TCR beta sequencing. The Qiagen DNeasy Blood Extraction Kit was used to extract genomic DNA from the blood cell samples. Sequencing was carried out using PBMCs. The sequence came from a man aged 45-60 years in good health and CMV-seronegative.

The CDR3 protein: CASSLGTGVPYGYTF. The DNA sequence reads TGCGCCAGCAGCTTGGGTACAGGGGTTCCATATGGCTACACCTTC. The chain is encoded by TRBV5-1 joined to TRBJ1-2; 7 middle bases align to TRBD1. Measured from the cysteine to the phenylalanine, the CDR3 is 15 residues long. CDR3 DNA only is kept here, 45 bases in frame from base 1. Via the germline V gene, CDR1 is SGHRS and CDR2 YFSETQ. The germline V end is reduced by 0 bases and the J end by 5 bases; junction bases left unmatched: 7.